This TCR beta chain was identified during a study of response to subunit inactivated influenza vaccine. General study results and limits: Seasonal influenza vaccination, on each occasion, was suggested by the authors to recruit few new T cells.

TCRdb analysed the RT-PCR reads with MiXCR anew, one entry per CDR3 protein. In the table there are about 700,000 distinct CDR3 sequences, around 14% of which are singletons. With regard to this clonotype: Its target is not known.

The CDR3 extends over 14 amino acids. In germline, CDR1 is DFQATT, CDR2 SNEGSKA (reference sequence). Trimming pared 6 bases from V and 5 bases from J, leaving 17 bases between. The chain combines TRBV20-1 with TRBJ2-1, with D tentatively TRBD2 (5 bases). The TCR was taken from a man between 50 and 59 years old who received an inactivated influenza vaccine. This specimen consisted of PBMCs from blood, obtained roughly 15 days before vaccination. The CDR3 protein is CSATAWGEHNEQFF. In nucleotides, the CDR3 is TGCAGTGCGACCGCTTGGGGAGAGCACAATGAGCAGTTCTTC.